This TCR beta chain was captured by sequencing in a study of identical twins. Overall study findings and caveats: There were fewer insertions in abundant cord blood beta clonotypes, but memory repertoires showed no such pattern. Sequences that were out-of-frame, alpha and twin-shared displayed an excess of low generation probability. Among monozygotic twins, out-of-frame TCR alpha sharing exceeded what models predicted.

The V and J ends lost 3 bases and 8 bases, in that order; junction bases with no gene match: 7. CDR3 size: 14 residues. Germline-derived CDR1 and CDR2 are SQVTM and ANQGSEA. It was template switching that added a universal primer site, and there were unique molecular identifiers on the cDNA. Via MiXCR, TCRdb re-called the 5' RACE reads, giving one row per CDR3 protein. The sample holds around 1.7 million distinct CDR3 sequences, roughly 35% seen once. There are a few counts of this clonotype. The antigen is unknown. This clonotype was obtained from a newborn girl in good health. The chain combines TRBV29-1 with TRBJ1-1; 12 nucleotides align to TRBD1. Material for sequencing was cord blood. In nucleotides, the CDR3 is TGCAGCGTTGATCTTCGGGACAGGGGGCGCGAAGCTTTCTTT. Protein sequence: CSVDLRDRGREAFF.